This paragraph reports one T cell receptor beta chain. The antigen is undetermined. Sequencing was performed with immunoSEQ multiplex PCR; in TCRdb, only in-frame clones are kept and a portion is missing. The repertoire includes around 76,000 clones, 94% of them detected once, and just over 20% sits in the top ten. This specimen comes from a study of OX40 agonist ivuxolimab in advanced cancers. Overall study: Cohort: approximately 83% men, mean age approximately 66, aged roughly 23 to 90.

Study-level results: The investigators did not determine what antigen specificity the expanded peripheral T cells had.

Trimming removed 0 bases at V and 6 bases at J, with 14 bases between. The CDR3 runs to 16 residues. Germline V gives CDR1 MNHEY, CDR2 SVGAGI. With baseline, cycle 4 day 1, and cycle 7 day 1 as timepoints, blood was sampled. Sequenced material: CD4+ or CD8+ T cells sorted from blood, taken in a trial of the OX40 agonist ivuxolimab. The clonotype originates from an adult with an advanced solid tumor such as melanoma, head and neck, liver or kidney cancer. This sequence joins TRBV6-5 and TRBJ2-2, with D maybe TRBD2 (5 bases). CDR3 in DNA: TGTGCCAGCAGTTACTCGAATCTCGGGGTCTCCGGGGAGCTGTTTTTT. Translation gives CASSYSNLGVSGELFF.